These 13 T cell receptor beta chains share one sample of origin, sequenced in a study of blood T cell repertoires in COVID-19. Repertoires were generated with immunoSEQ multiplex PCR, while TCRdb's copy carries only in-frame clones and drops some. The sample holds 250,000 to 300,000 clones, about nine tenths seen once. Sequencing was performed on PBMCs or T cells enriched from blood (not recorded which). These receptors came from a man aged 18 to 29 who had recovered from COVID-19.

This chain joins TRBV14 and TRBJ2-7; no clear D gene. Germline CDR1 reads SGHDN; CDR2 reads FVKESK. The CDR3 extends over 14 amino acids. The V gene lost 3 bases and the J gene lost 2 bases, with 11 bases spanning the gap. CDR3 nucleotide sequence: TGTGCCAGCAGCCAGTTGACTGAAGCCTACGAGCAGTACTTC. Its protein is CASSQLTEAYEQYF.

The J gene is TRBJ2-5, the V gene TRBV11-3; maybe TRBD1 (6 bases). Trimming removed 2 bases from V and 5 bases from J, with 24 bases in between. The CDR3 sequence is 18 residues long. CDR1 is SGHNT, CDR2 YENEEA, per germline. The CDR3 DNA sequence: TGTGCCAGCAGCTTAAGGGGGTGGGGGCAGGGGAATTCGGAGACCCAGTACTTC. Amino acid sequence: CASSLRGWGQGNSETQYF. The full variable domain, with the rest looked up from reference TRBV11-3 and TRBJ2-5, is EAGVVQSPRYKIIEKKQPVAFWCNPISGHNTLYWYLQNLGQGPELLIRYENEEAVDDSQLPKDRFSAERLKGVDSTLKIQPAELGDSAVYLCASSLRGWGQGNSETQYFGPGTRLLVL.

J is TRBJ2-7 and V is TRBV2; tentatively, D is TRBD1 (6 bases). CDR3 length: 12 amino acids. CDR1 SNHLY and CDR2 FYNNEI come from the germline V gene. The V gene lost 4 bases and the J gene lost 4 bases, with 8 bases spanning the gap. The DNA of the CDR3 is TGTGCCAGCAGTGTCCAGGGGTACGAGCAGTACTTC. This translates into CASSVQGYEQYF.

This chain joins TRBV28 and TRBJ1-3; the match to TRBD1 covers 7 bases. From germline, CDR1 is MDHEN and CDR2 SYDVKM. This CDR3 has 14 amino acids. Trimming took 3 bases from V and 2 from J; bases not matched to a gene: 1. In DNA form, the CDR3 reads TGTGCCAGCAGTTTTGGGACAGCTGGAAACACCATATATTTT. It translates to CASSFGTAGNTIYF.

This clone has a handful of counts. The V gene is TRBV28, the J gene TRBJ2-2; 8 bases match TRBD1. J was trimmed by 5 bases and V by 8 bases; bases with no gene match: 7. Germline lookup yields CDR1 MDHEN and CDR2 SYDVKM. The CDR3 loop spans 14 amino acids. The CDR3 loop is CASLFQGATGELFF. In DNA, the CDR3 is TGTGCCAGCCTCTTCCAGGGGGCGACCGGGGAGCTGTTTTTT. Full variable domain (missing parts from reference TRBV28 and TRBJ2-2): DVKVTQSSRYLVKRTGEKVFLECVQDMDHENMFWYRQDPGLGLRLIYFSYDVKMKEKGDIPEGYSVSREKKERFSLILESASTNQTSMYLCASLFQGATGELFFGEGSRLTVL.

The V call is TRBV5-1, the J call TRBJ2-1; 8 nucleotides align to TRBD2. The V segment lost 0 bases and the J segment 4 bases; nucleotides outside the gene matches: 6. Germline V CDR1 and CDR2: SGHRS, YFSETQ. The CDR3 contains 16 residues. The CDR3 nucleotides read TGCGCCAGCAGCTTGGGCAGCGGGAGTCTGTACAATGAGCAGTTCTTC. This sequence encodes CASSLGSGSLYNEQFF.

The chain's CDR3 is CATSREGSTGANVLTF. The CDR3 coding sequence is TGTGCCACCAGCAGAGAGGGCTCGACTGGGGCCAACGTCCTGACTTTC. The V gene is TRBV15, the J gene TRBJ2-6; no firm D call. The CDR3 runs to 16 residues. CDR1 is LNHNV and CDR2 is YYDKDF in the germline V gene (reference sequence). Trimming shortened V by 0 bases and J by 2 bases, and 8 bases separated the two germline ends.

V usage is TRBV9 and J usage is TRBJ2-1, with TRBD2 matching over 16 bases. J was trimmed by 4 bases and V by 3 bases; bases with no gene match: 4. CDR1 is SGDLS, CDR2 YYNGEE, per germline. The CDR3 loop spans 17 amino acids. In nucleotides, the CDR3 is TGTGCCAGCAGCGCCGGGACTAGCGGGGGGGATTACAATGAGCAGTTCTTC. Its protein product is CASSAGTSGGDYNEQFF.

This rearrangement joins TRBV19 to TRBJ1-2; TRBD1 matches 8 bases. The CDR3 is made up of 15 amino acids. CDR1 is LNHDA, CDR2 SQIVND, per germline (reference sequence). The V segment lost 7 bases and the J segment 4 bases; nucleotides outside the gene matches: 11. CDR3 nucleotides: TGTGCCAGTACTACTGAGGTAGGGACAGGCTATGGCTACACCTTC. It is translated as CASTTEVGTGYGYTF.

The chain is built from TRBV11-3 and TRBJ2-7; the match to TRBD2 covers 7 bases. Germline trimming cut 0 bases from V and 3 bases from J; bases unmatched to any gene: 5. The germline V gene has CDR1 SGHNT and CDR2 YENEEA. The CDR3 consists of 15 residues. CDR3 in DNA: TGTGCCAGCAGCTTAGAGGGAGGGTGGGGCTACGAGCAGTACTTC. The encoded protein is CASSLEGGWGYEQYF.

V gene TRBV19 combines with J gene TRBJ2-7; 9 bases map to TRBD1. V shed 5 bases and J 7 bases; nucleotides not matched to a gene: 12. Per the germline V gene, CDR1 is LNHDA and CDR2 is SQIVND (reference sequence). The CDR3 length is 15 residues. CDR3 coding DNA: TGTGCCAGTAGTGAAACCGGGACAGGGCTTAGGGAGCAGTACTTC. This encodes CASSETGTGLREQYF. Based on the CDR3 plus reference TRBV19 and TRBJ2-7, the full variable domain is DGGITQSPKYLFRKEGQNVTLSCEQNLNHDAMYWYRQDPGQGLRLIYYSQIVNDFQKGDIAEGYSVSREKKESFPLTVTSAQKNPTAFYLCASSETGTGLREQYFGPGTRLTVT.

This chain links TRBV19 with TRBJ2-3; a possible D gene is TRBD2 (6 bases). Germline V gives CDR1 LNHDA, CDR2 SQIVND (reference sequence). The CDR3 consists of 18 residues. The V gene lost 4 bases and the J gene lost 2 bases, with 22 bases spanning the gap. The CDR3 DNA sequence: TGTGCCAGTAGTACATCCCTGGAGGGAACGGGTCTCACAGATACGCAGTATTTT. This codes for CASSTSLEGTGLTDTQYF.

The V and J genes are TRBV6-2 or TRBV6-3 and TRBJ2-1; 7 positions match TRBD1. The CDR3 contains 15 residues. Per the germline V gene, CDR1 is MNHEY and CDR2 is SVGEGT. V dropped 6 bases and J dropped 5; count of bases not matched to a gene: 10. Here the CDR3 reads CASSQQGVFNNEQFF. CDR3 DNA sequence: TGTGCCAGCAGCCAGCAGGGGGTTTTCAACAATGAGCAGTTCTTC.